The source of this T cell receptor (beta chain) is a study of cytomegalovirus exposure and HLA in healthy donors. The study's findings and limits: Some TCR beta chains (roughly 150 of them) were listed as cytomegalovirus-associated.

A multiplex PCR was run with 60 Vbeta primers and 13 Jbeta primers. Using immunoSEQ multiplex PCR, the repertoire was profiled, and TCRdb retains in-frame clones only, with some absent. The table lists some 150,000 clones, approximately 79% of them singletons. On this clone itself: Antigen specificity is unknown.

Sequencing input: PBMCs. The sequence was collected from a woman in her forties in good health and CMV-seropositive.

The CDR3 bases are TGTGCCATCAGTCCCATCCGAGGAGGGGAGCAGTACTTC. Its translation: CAISPIRGGEQYF. This rearrangement joins TRBV10-3 to TRBJ2-7; D perhaps matches TRBD2 (6 bases). Trimming cost V 5 bases and J 7 bases, with 15 bases left between them. Per germline, CDR1 ENHRY and CDR2 SYGVKD. This CDR3 has 13 residues.